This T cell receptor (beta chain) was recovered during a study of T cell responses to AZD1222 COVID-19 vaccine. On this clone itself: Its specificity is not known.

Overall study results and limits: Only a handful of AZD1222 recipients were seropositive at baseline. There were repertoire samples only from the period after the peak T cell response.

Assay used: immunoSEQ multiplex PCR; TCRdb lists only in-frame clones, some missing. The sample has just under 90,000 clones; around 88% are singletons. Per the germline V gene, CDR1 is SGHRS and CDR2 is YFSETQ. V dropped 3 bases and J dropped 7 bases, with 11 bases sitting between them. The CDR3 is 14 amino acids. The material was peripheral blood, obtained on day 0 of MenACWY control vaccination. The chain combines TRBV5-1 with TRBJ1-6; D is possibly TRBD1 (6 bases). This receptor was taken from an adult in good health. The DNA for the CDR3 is TGCGCCAGCAGCTCCGGGACACAGAATTCACCCCTCCACTTT. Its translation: CASSSGTQNSPLHF.